This T cell receptor beta chain appears in the sequencing data of a study of blood T cell repertoires in COVID-19. Assay: immunoSEQ multiplex PCR; the TCRdb copy retains only in-frame clones and omits some. Of around 200,000 clones detected, 85% appear once; the ten largest clones hold about 19%. This CDR3 spans 13 amino acids. The germline gives CDR1 SGDLS, CDR2 YYNGEE. V shed 6 bases, J shed 6 bases, and the junction held 6 bases outside the gene matches. The sequence was obtained from a man between 35 and 55 years old who had recovered from COVID-19. This sequence joins TRBV9 and TRBJ1-2, with 9 bases lining up with TRBD1. The sequencing sample was made of PBMCs or T cells enriched from blood (not recorded which). In DNA form, the CDR3 reads TGTGCCAGCAAGGGGGACAGGGTCGATGGCTACACCTTC. The encoded protein is CASKGDRVDGYTF.